The present TCR beta chain was sequenced within a study of OX40 agonist ivuxolimab in advanced cancers. Assay used: immunoSEQ multiplex PCR; TCRdb lists only in-frame clones, some missing. The sample consists of about 77,000 clones, over 75% of them appearing once. The TCR comes from an adult with an advanced solid tumor such as melanoma, head and neck, liver or kidney cancer. Sequenced here: CD4+ or CD8+ T cells sorted from blood, sampled in a trial of the OX40 agonist ivuxolimab.

The CDR3 nucleotides read TGTGCCAGCAGCATTTTAGGGACCCGGGAGACCCAGTACTTC. It translates to CASSILGTRETQYF. V gene TRBV13 combines with J gene TRBJ2-5; either TRBD1 or TRBD2 may fit D (5 bases each). The CDR3 contains 14 residues. The V gene's germline CDR1 is PRHDT and CDR2 FYEKMQ (reference sequence). V was shortened by 5 bases and J by 5 bases, with 15 bases between the two germline ends.